This entry lists 26 T cell receptor beta chains sequenced from one sample in a study of EBV T-cell therapy then PD-1 blockade in nasopharyngeal carcinoma. Clones were sequenced by immunoSEQ multiplex PCR, and TCRdb holds only the in-frame ones, with some missing. Here the sample spans 25,000 or so clones, approximately 84% being singletons. No antigen is known for these receptors. The treatment here: AdE1-LMPpoly-expanded autologous EBV-specific T-cell therapy followed by anti-PD-1 nivolumab. This material consisted of CD8+ T cells from blood, taken around day 60 from a patient whose treatment included autologous EBV-specific T cells and nivolumab. The origin of the receptors is a man aged 40-49 years with nasopharyngeal carcinoma.

The V and J genes are TRBV7-2 and TRBJ1-2; 7 bases are shared with TRBD1. This CDR3 comprises 17 residues. Trimming at V came to 6 bases and at J to 0 bases, leaving 13 bases not matched to a gene. CDR1 is SGHTA, CDR2 FQGNSA, per germline. DNA of the CDR3: TGTGCCAGCAGTCCTCGGACAGGCCTTTACTCTAACTATGGCTACACCTTC. Translation: CASSPRTGLYSNYGYTF.

V gene TRBV6-4 combines with J gene TRBJ2-3, with 13 bases fitting TRBD2. This CDR3 comprises 14 residues. J gave up 6 bases and V 5 bases, and 2 bases lay outside the gene matches. The germline V gene has CDR1 MRHNA and CDR2 SNTAGT. CDR3 DNA sequence: TGTGCCAGCAGTACTAGCGGGGGGGCCGATACGCAGTATTTT. Its protein is CASSTSGGADTQYF.

V and J are TRBV28 and TRBJ2-3; the D gene is possibly TRBD2 (7 bases). The CDR3 contains 13 residues. Germline V lookup: CDR1 MDHEN, CDR2 SYDVKM. V shed 8 bases and J shed 6 bases, with 15 bases lying between them. Written as DNA, the CDR3 is TGTGCCAGCCGGGGGGCCGCGTTTGATACGCAGTATTTT. It translates to CASRGAAFDTQYF.

The genes are TRBV6-5 and TRBJ2-1, with a tentative D call TRBD2 (7 bases). V gave up 2 bases and J gave up 5 bases, with 10 bases separating them. The germline V gene encodes CDR1 MNHEY and CDR2 SVGAGI. CDR3 length: 14 residues. The CDR3 loop is CASSYGGGHNEQFF. CDR3 bases: TGTGCCAGCAGTTACGGCGGGGGCCACAATGAGCAGTTCTTC.

This chain uses TRBV12-3 or TRBV12-4 with TRBJ1-3; no firm D call. This CDR3 contains 12 residues. V was cut by 2 bases and J by 4 bases, with 3 bases left in between. This chain's CDR3 is CASSLNGNTIYF. Written as DNA, the CDR3 is TGTGCCAGCAGTTTAAACGGAAACACCATATATTTT.

The chain couples TRBV29-1 to TRBJ2-3; maybe TRBD1 (6 bases). CDR1 and CDR2 from the germline V gene are SQVTM and ANQGSEA. CDR3 length: 13 residues. The V end lost 7 bases, the J end lost 4 bases, and 15 bases lay between the germline ends. CDR3 DNA sequence: TGCAGCGCACAGGGAATGGAGGCAGATACGCAGTATTTT. This gives the protein CSAQGMEADTQYF.

The CDR3 loop reads CASSLSWGHLTDTQYF. CDR3 bases: TGTGCCAGCAGTTTATCGTGGGGACACCTCACAGATACGCAGTATTTT. The J gene is TRBJ2-3, the V gene TRBV27; weak D call: TRBD1 (6 bases). CDR1 MNHEY and CDR2 SMNVEV come from the germline V gene (reference sequence). V shed 0 bases and J shed 2 bases, with 12 bases lying between them. The CDR3 has 16 amino acids.

The chain employs TRBV7-9 and TRBJ2-7; 10 bases line up with TRBD1. This CDR3 has 15 residues. V dropped 5 bases and J dropped 3; count of bases not matched to a gene: 7. Germline lookup yields CDR1 SEHNR and CDR2 FQNEAQ (reference sequence). The CDR3 loop is CASSKWTGGIYEQYF. Here the CDR3 DNA reads TGTGCCAGCAGCAAGTGGACAGGGGGTATCTACGAGCAGTACTTC. Full variable domain (missing parts from reference TRBV7-9 and TRBJ2-7): DTGVSQNPRHKITKRGQNVTFRCDPISEHNRLYWYRQTLGQGPEFLTYFQNEAQLEKSRLLSDRFSAERPKGSFSTLEIQRTEQGDSAMYLCASSKWTGGIYEQYFGPGTRLTVT.

This clone was found once. The chain uses TRBV5-5 and TRBJ1-5; D is uncertain. Germline V CDR1 and CDR2: SGHKS, YYEKEE (reference sequence). CDR3 length equals 13 residues. Trimming left V 1 base short and J 1 base short, with 3 bases between. CDR3 bases: TGTGCCAGCAGCTTGAACAGCAATCAGCCCCAGCATTTT. This translates into CASSLNSNQPQHF.

This chain links TRBV4-1 with TRBJ1-2, with D unresolved. Trimming took 7 bases from V and 5 from J, leaving 20 bases between them. CDR1 and CDR2 (germline): MGHRA, YSYEKL. The CDR3 consists of 15 residues. CDR3 loop: CASTPSGRSQYGYTF. The CDR3 DNA reads as TGCGCCAGCACTCCGTCAGGACGGTCCCAATATGGCTACACCTTC.

The CDR3 region is CASSPRGRNYGYTF. CDR3 nucleotides: TGTGCCAGCAGTCCCCGGGGGCGCAACTATGGCTACACCTTC. The chain has TRBV27 and TRBJ1-2; possibly TRBD1 for D (6 bases). The CDR3 sequence is 14 residues long. With 5 bases removed from V and 2 bases from J, the gap between germline ends came to 12 bases. Germline lookup yields CDR1 MNHEY and CDR2 SMNVEV (reference sequence).

V gene TRBV18 combines with J gene TRBJ2-2, with D unclear. Germline-derived CDR1 and CDR2 are KGHSH and LQKENI. The CDR3 loop spans 15 amino acids. V gave up 6 bases and J gave up 6 bases, with 17 bases separating them. CDR3 protein: CASSPTDSPSGELFF. The CDR3 nucleotides are TGTGCCAGCTCTCCTACGGATTCCCCATCCGGGGAGCTGTTTTTT.

This clone was recorded a few times. The chain couples TRBV7-9 to TRBJ1-4; D call uncertain. Trimming stripped 7 bases from V and 8 bases from J, with 8 bases between. This CDR3 has 11 residues. Germline V CDR1 and CDR2: SEHNR, FQNEAQ (reference sequence). CDR3 region: CASTSGEKLFF. CDR3 nucleotides: TGTGCCAGCACTTCTGGGGAAAAACTGTTTTTT.

V and J are TRBV7-9 and TRBJ1-5; D remains unclear. From germline, CDR1 is SEHNR and CDR2 FQNEAQ (reference sequence). The CDR3 has 15 residues. Between the trimmed V and J ends, which lost 4 bases and 3 bases, there was a span of 13 bases. The CDR3 DNA is TGTGCCAGCAGCTCTAACCGGGTCCACAATCAGCCCCAGCATTTT. This sequence encodes CASSSNRVHNQPQHF.

The rearrangement uses TRBV2 and TRBJ2-7, with D possibly matching TRBD2 (6 bases). The CDR3 loop spans 12 amino acids. The V and J ends lost 8 bases and 2 bases respectively, with 10 bases between them. Germline CDR1 is SNHLY and CDR2 is FYNNEI. CDR3 DNA sequence: TGTGCCAGCTTACCGGGAGCCTACGAGCAGTACTTC. Amino acids: CASLPGAYEQYF. The full variable domain, with the rest looked up from reference TRBV2 and TRBJ2-7, is EPEVTQTPSHQVTQMGQEVILRCVPISNHLYFYWYRQILGQKVEFLVSFYNNEISEKSEIFDDQFSVERPDGSNFTLKIRSTKLEDSAMYFCASLPGAYEQYFGPGTRLTVT.

This sequence joins TRBV9 and TRBJ2-2; D is uncertain. The germline gives CDR1 SGDLS, CDR2 YYNGEE. V was shortened by 1 base and J by 5 bases, with 12 bases between the two germline ends. This CDR3 region has 15 residues. The CDR3 is CASSVTTLGTGELFF. The DNA for the CDR3 is TGTGCCAGCAGCGTAACGACCCTGGGAACCGGGGAGCTGTTTTTT.

The chain employs TRBV15 and TRBJ2-3; 7 bases map to TRBD2. The CDR3 has 14 residues. Looked up from germline, CDR1 is LNHNV and CDR2 is YYDKDF (reference sequence). V shed 4 bases and J 4 bases; nucleotides not matched to a gene: 5. This CDR3 is CATSTGREADTQYF. The CDR3 DNA sequence: TGTGCCACCAGCACAGGACGGGAGGCAGATACGCAGTATTTT.

This clone is medium-sized within its sample. The chain recombines TRBV7-9 with TRBJ2-5, with a possible D match to TRBD2 (6 bases). Germline CDR1 reads SEHNR; CDR2 reads FQNEAQ (reference sequence). V was cut by 5 bases and J by 1 base, with 11 bases left in between. The length of the CDR3 is 14 residues. As DNA, the CDR3 is TGTGCCAGCAGCCTTAGCGGTCTCCAAGAGACCCAGTACTTC. It is translated as CASSLSGLQETQYF.

The chain employs TRBV29-1 and TRBJ1-1; D remains unclear. The CDR3 runs to 9 residues. From germline, CDR1 is SQVTM and CDR2 ANQGSEA. V was shortened by 4 bases and J by 6 bases, with 3 bases between the two germline ends. CDR3 DNA: TGCAGCGTTGGGGCTGAAGCTTTCTTT. Translating gives CSVGAEAFF.

This rearrangement joins TRBV27 to TRBJ2-1; tentative D call: TRBD1 (5 bases). CDR1 is MNHEY and CDR2 is SMNVEV in the germline V gene (reference sequence). The length of the CDR3 is 16 residues. The V and J ends lost 4 bases and 2 bases respectively, with 15 bases between them. The CDR3 DNA reads as TGTGCCAGCAGTTCTTTGGGCAGGGCTACCTACAATGAGCAGTTCTTC. It encodes CASSSLGRATYNEQFF.

The V gene is TRBV6-4, the J gene TRBJ2-3; 8 bases match TRBD2. This CDR3 spans 15 amino acids. V lost 3 bases, J lost 6 bases, and 8 bases stayed unmatched. Germline CDR1 MRHNA, CDR2 SNTAGT. The CDR3 spells CASSEQAGAGDTQYF. For the CDR3, the DNA is TGTGCCAGCAGTGAGCAAGCGGGGGCGGGGGATACGCAGTATTTT.

CDR3 in amino acids: CASSFPSPGILPHEQYF. The CDR3 DNA sequence: TGTGCCAGCAGTTTTCCATCTCCCGGTATCCTTCCCCACGAGCAGTACTTC. The chain combines TRBV27 with TRBJ2-7; D is unresolved. Germline V gives CDR1 MNHEY, CDR2 SMNVEV (reference sequence). Trimming cost V 3 bases and J 5 bases, with 23 bases left between them. CDR3 length equals 17 residues.

The V and J genes are TRBV6-5 and TRBJ2-3, with D tentatively TRBD1 or TRBD2 (6 bases each). CDR3 length equals 15 residues. CDR1 and CDR2 (germline): MNHEY, SVGAGI. V lost 7 bases and J lost 3, with 17 bases in between. Here the CDR3 reads CASTDPVGGTDTQYF. The CDR3 region has the DNA TGTGCCAGCACCGACCCGGTAGGGGGGACAGATACGCAGTATTTT.

Only one count was recorded for this clone. This chain connects TRBV6-4 to TRBJ2-5, with 15 bases matching TRBD2. After removal of 8 bases from V and 5 bases from J, the junction contained 9 bases not matched to a gene. CDR3 size: 16 residues. The germline CDR1 and CDR2 sequences are MRHNA and SNTAGT. DNA for the CDR3: TGTGCCAGCCAGACAGGGACTAGCGGGGGGTGGGAGACCCAGTACTTC. Residues: CASQTGTSGGWETQYF.

The chain recombines TRBV28 with TRBJ1-6; 8 positions match TRBD1. V shed 6 bases, J shed 10 bases, and the junction held 8 bases outside the gene matches. Germline V gives CDR1 MDHEN, CDR2 SYDVKM. The CDR3 runs 14 residues. CDR3 protein: CASRQLQGDSPLHF. DNA for the CDR3: TGTGCCAGCAGGCAATTACAGGGGGACTCACCCCTCCACTTT.

The V gene is TRBV24-1, the J gene TRBJ2-2; 16 positions match TRBD2. The CDR3 length is 16 residues. Germline CDR1 and CDR2: KGHDR and SFDVKD. Unmatched junction bases numbered 5, after V lost 9 bases and J lost 5 bases. The CDR3 nucleotides read TGTGCCACCGGGGGACTAGCGGGGGGGCCAACCGGGGAGCTGTTTTTT. Its translation: CATGGLAGGPTGELFF.